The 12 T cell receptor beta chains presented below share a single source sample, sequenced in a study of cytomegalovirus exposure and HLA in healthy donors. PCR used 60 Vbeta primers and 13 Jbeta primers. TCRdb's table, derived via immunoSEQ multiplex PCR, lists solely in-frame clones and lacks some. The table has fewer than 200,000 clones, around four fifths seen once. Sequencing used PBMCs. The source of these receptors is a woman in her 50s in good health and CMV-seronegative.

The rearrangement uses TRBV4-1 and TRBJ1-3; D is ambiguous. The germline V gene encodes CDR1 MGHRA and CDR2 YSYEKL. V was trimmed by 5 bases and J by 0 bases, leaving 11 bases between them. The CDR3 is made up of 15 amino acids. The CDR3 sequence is CASSLGLHSGNTIYF. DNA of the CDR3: TGCGCCAGCAGCTTGGGCCTACACTCTGGAAACACCATATATTTT.

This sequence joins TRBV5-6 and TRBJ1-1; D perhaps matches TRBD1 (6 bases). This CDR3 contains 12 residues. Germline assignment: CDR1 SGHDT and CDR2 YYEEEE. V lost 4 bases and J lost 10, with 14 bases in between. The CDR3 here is CASSRTETRAFF. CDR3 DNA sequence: TGTGCCAGCAGCCGGACAGAAACAAGAGCTTTCTTT. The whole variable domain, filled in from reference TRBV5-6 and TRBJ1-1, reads DAGVTQSPTHLIKTRGQQVTLRCSPKSGHDTVSWYQQALGQGPQFIFQYYEEEERQRGNFPDRFSGHQFPNYSSELNVNALLLGDSALYLCASSRTETRAFFGQGTRLTVV.

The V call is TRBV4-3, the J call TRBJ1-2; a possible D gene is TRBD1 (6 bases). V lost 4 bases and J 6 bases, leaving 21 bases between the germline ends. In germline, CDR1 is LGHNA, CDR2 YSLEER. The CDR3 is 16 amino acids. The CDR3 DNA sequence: TGCGCCAGCAGCCCGCTCGGGGGGAGGGCAGGGGATGGCTACACCTTC. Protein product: CASSPLGGRAGDGYTF.

CDR3 bases: TGCGCCAGCAGCCATTACAGGGGGGACGAATACAATGAGCAGTTCTTC. Residues: CASSHYRGDEYNEQFF. The chain combines TRBV4-3 with TRBJ2-1, with 8 bases lining up with TRBD1. This CDR3 is built from 16 residues. The V gene's germline CDR1 is LGHNA and CDR2 YSLEER. With 3 bases clipped from V and 4 bases from J, the junction kept 8 bases outside the gene matches.

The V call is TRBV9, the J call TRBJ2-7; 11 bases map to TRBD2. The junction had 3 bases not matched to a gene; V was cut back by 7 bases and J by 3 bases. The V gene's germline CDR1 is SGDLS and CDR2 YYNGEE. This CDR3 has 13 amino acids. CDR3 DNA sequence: TGTGCCAGCGGAACTAGCGGGAGCTACGAGCAGTACTTC. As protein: CASGTSGSYEQYF.

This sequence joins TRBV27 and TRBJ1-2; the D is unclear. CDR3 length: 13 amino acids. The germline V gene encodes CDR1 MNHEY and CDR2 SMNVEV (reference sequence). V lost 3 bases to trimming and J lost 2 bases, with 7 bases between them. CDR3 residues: CASSFSFNYGYTF. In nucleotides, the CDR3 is TGTGCCAGCAGTTTTTCGTTCAACTATGGCTACACCTTC.

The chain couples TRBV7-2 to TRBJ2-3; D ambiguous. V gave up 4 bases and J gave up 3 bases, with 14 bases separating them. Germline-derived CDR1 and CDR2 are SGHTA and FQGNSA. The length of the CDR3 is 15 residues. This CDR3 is CASSSGRSYTDTQYF. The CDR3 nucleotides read TGTGCCAGCAGCTCGGGTCGGAGTTATACAGATACGCAGTATTTT.

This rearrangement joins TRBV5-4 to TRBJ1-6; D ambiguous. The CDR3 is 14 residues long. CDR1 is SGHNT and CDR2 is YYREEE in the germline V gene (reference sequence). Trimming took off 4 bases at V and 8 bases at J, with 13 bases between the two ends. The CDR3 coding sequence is TGTGCCAGCAGCCCCGGAGGAGCAGATTCACCCCTCCACTTT. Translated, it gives CASSPGGADSPLHF.

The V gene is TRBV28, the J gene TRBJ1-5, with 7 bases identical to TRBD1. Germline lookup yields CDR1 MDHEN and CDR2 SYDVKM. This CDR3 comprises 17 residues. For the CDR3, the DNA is TGTGCAGACCTACCCCTCCGCCGGGACAGAAGCAATCAGCCCCAGCATTTT. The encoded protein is CADLPLRRDRSNQPQHF.

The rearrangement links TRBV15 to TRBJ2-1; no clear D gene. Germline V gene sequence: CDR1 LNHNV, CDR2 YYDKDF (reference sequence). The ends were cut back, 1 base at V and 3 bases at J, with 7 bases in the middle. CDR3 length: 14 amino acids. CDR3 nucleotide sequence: TGTGCCACCAGCAGAGGGGCAGGCTACAATGAGCAGTTCTTC. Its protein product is CATSRGAGYNEQFF.

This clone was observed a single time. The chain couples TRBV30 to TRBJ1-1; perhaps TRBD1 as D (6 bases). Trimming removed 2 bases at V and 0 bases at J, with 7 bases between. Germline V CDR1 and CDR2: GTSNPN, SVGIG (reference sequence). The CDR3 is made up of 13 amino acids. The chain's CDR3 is CAWSRQVNTEAFF. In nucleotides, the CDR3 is TGTGCCTGGAGTAGACAGGTGAACACTGAAGCTTTCTTT.

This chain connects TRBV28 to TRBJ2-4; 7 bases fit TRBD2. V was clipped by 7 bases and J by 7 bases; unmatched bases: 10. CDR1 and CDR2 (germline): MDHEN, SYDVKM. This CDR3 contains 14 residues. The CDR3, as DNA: TGTGCCAGCACCTCGCCGGGGGGTGGGAACATTCAGTACTTC. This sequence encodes CASTSPGGGNIQYF.